This entry is about one TCR beta chain. Its target is not known. The time point: week 11, during vaccination. Every vaccination contained 300 ug of the mutant IDH1 20-mer peptide and was paired with topical imiquimod. Donors' newly diagnosed IDH1-mutant WHO grade 3 or 4 astrocytomas lacked nuclear ATRX. The data originate from a study of a mutant IDH1 vaccine in newly diagnosed glioma. Background on the study: Vaccine administration was initiated 4-6 weeks following radiotherapy alone, or with temozolomide cycles. Treated patients, averaging approximately 40 years, were roughly 60% male and around 38% female.

This table comes from immunoSEQ multiplex PCR, and its TCRdb copy is limited to in-frame clones, with some not included. The sample lists roughly 57,000 clones, around nine tenths occurring once. This CDR3 has 13 amino acids. Germline V lookup: CDR1 MDHEN, CDR2 SYDVKM. The ends were cut back, 8 bases at V and 10 bases at J, with 21 bases in the middle. The sample in question was PBMCs, obtained from a glioma patient whose treatment included an IDH1 peptide vaccine. This chain links TRBV28 with TRBJ2-7, with D perhaps TRBD1 or TRBD2 (6 bases each). The sequence was collected from a man aged 35 to 55 with glioma. CDR3 DNA: TGTGCCAGCCATTCGGGGGCCGTGCGGAGACAGTACTTC. This translates into CASHSGAVRRQYF.